One sample yielded the 20 T cell receptor beta chains listed below, sequenced in a study of blood T cell repertoires in COVID-19 (dated by TCRdb to 2020 to 2022). Library preparation was by the immunoSEQ multiplex PCR assay. TCRdb mirrors the immuneACCESS table, restricted to in-frame sequences. Some clones are absent from its copies; in checked studies, under half trace to an unresolved V gene, and the reason for the others is unknown. In this sample the table shows around 93,000 clones, about 83% of which occur a single time. Clones ranked in the top ten supply 15% of the sample. Sequenced input: peripheral blood. Every receptor here comes from a human donor in a cohort sampled during active COVID-19.

The CDR3 spells CASSRSWEGRGTEAFF. DNA of the CDR3: TGTGCCAGCAGCCGCTCCTGGGAGGGGCGAGGGACTGAAGCTTTCTTT. The J gene is TRBJ1-1, the V gene TRBV3-1 (or the pseudogene TRBV3-2); a possible D gene is TRBD1 (5 bases). Germline CDR1 LGHDT, CDR2 YNNKEL (reference sequence). There are 16 residues in the CDR3. The V gene lost 4 bases and the J gene lost 5 bases, with 20 bases spanning the gap.

For the CDR3, the DNA is TGTGCCAGCAGTGAATCCGACTGGGATGGCTACACCTTC. This encodes CASSESDWDGYTF. This chain links TRBV6-1 with TRBJ1-2; D uncertain. CDR1 and CDR2 from the germline V gene are MNHNS and SASEGT. This CDR3 is built from 13 residues. Trimming pared 2 bases from V and 6 bases from J, leaving 10 bases between.

The chain recombines TRBV5-1 with TRBJ2-3, with D possibly being TRBD2 (6 bases). V was shortened by 4 bases and J by 1 base, with 16 bases between the two germline ends. The length of the CDR3 is 16 residues. Per the germline V gene, CDR1 is SGHRS and CDR2 is YFSETQ. The CDR3 region is CASSGAGSYRTDTQYF. In nucleotides, the CDR3 is TGCGCCAGCAGCGGCGCCGGGAGCTATCGCACAGATACGCAGTATTTT.

This clone has just one count. The chain uses TRBV5-6 and TRBJ2-3; D may be TRBD2 (7 bases). CDR1 and CDR2 (germline): SGHDT, YYEEEE. This CDR3 contains 16 residues. Deletions cut 3 bases from V and 1 base from J, with 15 bases between. The CDR3: CASSSLRGAGTDTQYF. The DNA for the CDR3 is TGTGCCAGCAGCTCTTTACGGGGGGCTGGCACAGATACGCAGTATTTT.

The V and J genes are TRBV9 and TRBJ2-5; TRBD2 matches at 13 bases. The germline V gene encodes CDR1 SGDLS and CDR2 YYNGEE. CDR3 length: 17 residues. V was pared by 4 bases and J by 5 bases, with 11 bases of the junction left unmatched. The CDR3 reads CASSPTSGGAGGETQYF. The CDR3 DNA follows: TGTGCCAGCAGCCCTACTAGCGGGGGGGCAGGCGGGGAGACCCAGTACTTC.

The J gene is TRBJ2-1, the V gene TRBV2, with TRBD2 identical over 11 bases. The germline CDR1 and CDR2 sequences are SNHLY and FYNNEI. Trimming at V came to 6 bases and at J to 1 base, leaving 5 bases not matched to a gene. The CDR3 covers 16 residues. CDR3 loop: CASRTLAGASYNEQFF. The CDR3 DNA is TGTGCCAGCAGGACACTAGCGGGGGCTTCCTACAATGAGCAGTTCTTC.

This chain joins TRBV9 and TRBJ2-3; 10 positions match TRBD2. CDR3 size: 15 residues. The germline V gene has CDR1 SGDLS and CDR2 YYNGEE. Trimming cost V 0 bases and J 6 bases; bases outside gene matches: 4. Here the CDR3 DNA reads TGTGCCAGCAGCGTAGTGGCTAGCGGGGGTGATACGCAGTATTTT. It is translated as CASSVVASGGDTQYF.

The chain uses TRBV6-5 and TRBJ2-5, with a weak D call TRBD1 (5 bases). Germline V gene lookup returns CDR1 MNHEY and CDR2 SVGAGI. The CDR3 extends over 16 amino acids. The V and J ends lost 2 bases and 5 bases respectively, with 18 bases between them. The CDR3 spells CASSYIRAGKRETQYF. The CDR3 nucleotides are TGTGCCAGCAGTTACATTAGAGCAGGGAAGAGGGAGACCCAGTACTTC.

This chain links TRBV3-1 (or the pseudogene TRBV3-2) with TRBJ1-6; 7 bases are a match to TRBD1. Germline V gene sequence: CDR1 LGHDT, CDR2 YNNKEL (reference sequence). The CDR3 covers 14 residues. V lost 3 bases and J lost 9; bases outside the gene matches: 5. This CDR3 is CASSQGQRVSPLHF. The CDR3 DNA reads TGTGCCAGCAGCCAGGGACAGCGTGTTTCACCCCTCCACTTT.

The chain employs TRBV9 and TRBJ2-7, with D possibly matching TRBD2 (7 bases). Trimming pared 1 base from V and 5 bases from J, leaving 22 bases between. Germline CDR1 SGDLS, CDR2 YYNGEE. The length of the CDR3 is 17 residues. For the CDR3, the DNA is TGTGCCAGCAGCGTAACCCCCGGGGGGCGTATGAACCACGAGCAGTACTTC. This codes for CASSVTPGGRMNHEQYF.

The chain recombines TRBV27 with TRBJ2-7, with TRBD1 as a possible D gene (5 bases). Germline V gene data show CDR1 as MNHEY and CDR2 as SMNVEV (reference sequence). V was trimmed by 1 base and J by 6 bases, leaving 16 bases between them. This CDR3 region has 15 residues. The CDR3 loop is CASSLYRTEEGEQYF. The CDR3 region has the DNA TGTGCCAGCAGTTTATACAGGACGGAAGAAGGCGAGCAGTACTTC.

The rearrangement links TRBV18 to TRBJ2-5; 8 bases are shared with TRBD1. The CDR3 length is 15 residues. V shed 0 bases and J 4 bases; nucleotides not matched to a gene: 4. Germline V gene sequence: CDR1 KGHSH, CDR2 LQKENI. The CDR3 spells CASSPPIDRGETQYF. The CDR3 bases are TGTGCCAGCTCACCACCCATAGACAGGGGAGAGACCCAGTACTTC.

This sequence joins TRBV6-6 and TRBJ1-4; 8 bases match TRBD1. The CDR3 runs to 15 residues. From germline, CDR1 is MNHNY and CDR2 SVGAGI (reference sequence). The V and J ends lost 8 bases and 1 base, in that order; junction bases with no gene match: 6. The CDR3 DNA reads as TGTGCCAGCTTCGACAGGGGACAAACTAATGAAAAACTGTTTTTT. Translated, it gives CASFDRGQTNEKLFF.

This sequence joins TRBV11-2 and TRBJ1-1, with D unclear. V was shortened by 3 bases and J by 0 bases, with 11 bases between the two germline ends. The CDR3 has 15 amino acids. CDR1 is SGHAT and CDR2 is FQNNGV in the germline V gene. This CDR3 is CASSFKGLLNTEAFF. The CDR3 region has the DNA TGTGCCAGCAGCTTTAAAGGACTCTTGAACACTGAAGCTTTCTTT. Drawing the rest from reference TRBV11-2 and TRBJ1-1, the complete variable domain is EAGVAQSPRYKIIEKRQSVAFWCNPISGHATLYWYQQILGQGPKLLIQFQNNGVVDDSQLPKDRFSAERLKGVDSTLKIQPAKLEDSAVYLCASSFKGLLNTEAFFGQGTRLTVV.

This rearrangement joins TRBV5-4 to TRBJ2-5; 8 bases match TRBD1. The CDR3 covers 16 residues. Trimming cost V 3 bases and J 2 bases; bases outside gene matches: 9. Germline assignment: CDR1 SGHNT and CDR2 YYREEE (reference sequence). This CDR3 is CASSSTPTGVQETQYF. CDR3 sequence (DNA): TGTGCCAGCAGCTCTACCCCGACAGGGGTGCAAGAGACCCAGTACTTC.

The chain joins TRBV4-2 to TRBJ1-5, with D perhaps TRBD1 (6 bases). Per the germline V gene, CDR1 is LGHNA and CDR2 is YNFKEQ. V lost 3 bases, J lost 10 bases, and 16 bases lay in between. The CDR3 loop spans 14 amino acids. The CDR3 region is CASSQQQGPHPQHF. The CDR3 nucleotides are TGTGCCAGCAGCCAGCAACAGGGCCCCCATCCCCAGCATTTT.

The rearrangement links TRBV7-6 to TRBJ2-7; 7 nucleotides line up with TRBD1. Germline V gives CDR1 SGHVS, CDR2 FNYEAQ. V dropped 1 base and J dropped 5; count of bases not matched to a gene: 8. This CDR3 has 15 residues. The CDR3 loop is CASSLEGVGGHEQYF. The CDR3 nucleotides read TGTGCCAGCAGCTTAGAAGGTGTAGGGGGCCACGAGCAGTACTTC.

Written as DNA, the CDR3 is TGTGCCAGCAGCTTTGGGGACTTTTCCTACGAGCAGTACTTC. It yields the protein CASSFGDFSYEQYF. The rearrangement joins TRBV5-6 to TRBJ2-7, with TRBD2 as a possible D gene (6 bases). Germline V gene lookup returns CDR1 SGHDT and CDR2 YYEEEE. Trimming took off 2 bases at V and 1 base at J, with 10 bases between the two ends. The CDR3 is 14 amino acids.

The chain combines TRBV11-2 with TRBJ2-5; tentative D call: TRBD1 (5 bases). The V gene lost 5 bases and the J gene lost 4 bases, with 14 bases spanning the gap. Germline V gene data show CDR1 as SGHAT and CDR2 as FQNNGV. This CDR3 has 14 residues. The CDR3 reads CASSPNGRVETQYF. The CDR3 region has the DNA TGTGCCAGCAGCCCAAATGGCAGGGTAGAGACCCAGTACTTC.

The chain is built from TRBV4-1 and TRBJ1-2; no clear D gene. CDR1 and CDR2 from the germline V gene are MGHRA and YSYEKL. The length of the CDR3 is 15 residues. V lost 1 base to trimming and J lost 0 bases, with 9 bases between them. CDR3 coding DNA: TGCGCCAGCAGCCAAGTCCAACAGACTAACTATGGCTACACCTTC. It codes for CASSQVQQTNYGYTF.